A single sample gave rise to the 15 T cell receptor beta chains below, sequenced in a study of blood T cell repertoires in COVID-19. Only in-frame clones appear in the TCRdb table, and some are missing; sequencing was by immunoSEQ multiplex PCR. Counted here are roughly 20,000 clones, roughly 89% occurring once; the ten biggest clones make up approximately 13%. Sample: peripheral blood. The receptors here all came from a man in his fifties or sixties with active COVID-19.

The chain recombines TRBV2 with TRBJ2-3, with D perhaps matching TRBD2 (6 bases). This CDR3 contains 18 residues. From germline, CDR1 is SNHLY and CDR2 FYNNEI. V lost 6 bases and J lost 0, with 22 bases in between. In nucleotides, the CDR3 is TGTGCCAGCAGCGCGGGACCAAAGCGGCCTACTAGCACAGATACGCAGTATTTT. Amino acids: CASSAGPKRPTSTDTQYF.

In its sample, this clone was seen a few times. The J gene is TRBJ2-4, the V gene TRBV27, with 8 positions matching TRBD2. This CDR3 contains 15 residues. Trimming removed 3 bases from V and 3 bases from J; junction bases left unmatched: 4. CDR1 MNHEY and CDR2 SMNVEV come from the germline V gene (reference sequence). The CDR3: CASSLTGTSKNIQYF. The CDR3 DNA sequence: TGTGCCAGCAGTTTGACCGGGACTAGCAAAAACATTCAGTACTTC.

The rearrangement uses TRBV4-3 and TRBJ1-2; a weak D match, TRBD1 (5 bases). Trimming pared 1 base from V and 2 bases from J, leaving 17 bases between. Per the germline V gene, CDR1 is LGHNA and CDR2 is YSLEER. This CDR3 contains 17 residues. This chain's CDR3 is CASSQAGGVRVNYGYTF. The CDR3 region has the DNA TGCGCCAGCAGCCAAGCTGGGGGGGTGAGAGTCAACTATGGCTACACCTTC.

V usage is TRBV7-2 and J usage is TRBJ2-3, with D perhaps TRBD2 (5 bases). Germline values: CDR1 SGHTA, CDR2 FQGNSA. V shed 1 base and J shed 2 bases, with 7 bases lying between them. There are 14 residues in the CDR3. CDR3 in amino acids: CASSLVGDTDTQYF. In DNA, the CDR3 is TGTGCCAGCAGCTTAGTCGGGGACACAGATACGCAGTATTTT.

V gene TRBV18 combines with J gene TRBJ1-6; D is undetermined. Germline CDR1 and CDR2: KGHSH and LQKENI. Trimming pared 2 bases from V and 14 bases from J, leaving 13 bases between. The CDR3 runs to 13 residues. CDR3 sequence reads: CASSPGRESALHF. The CDR3 DNA is TGTGCCAGCTCACCAGGGAGGGAGTCGGCCCTCCACTTT.

This clone was seen a handful of times. The chain combines TRBV19 with TRBJ2-2, with TRBD1 identical over 7 bases. This CDR3 has 14 residues. Germline lookup yields CDR1 LNHDA and CDR2 SQIVND (reference sequence). Trimming cost V 5 bases and J 4 bases; bases outside gene matches: 4. Here the CDR3 reads CASSEQGSTGELFF. The CDR3 nucleotides are TGTGCCAGTAGTGAACAGGGGAGCACCGGGGAGCTGTTTTTT. Supplemented by reference TRBV19 and TRBJ2-2, the full variable domain reads DGGITQSPKYLFRKEGQNVTLSCEQNLNHDAMYWYRQDPGQGLRLIYYSQIVNDFQKGDIAEGYSVSREKKESFPLTVTSAQKNPTAFYLCASSEQGSTGELFFGEGSRLTVL.

This clone was picked up one time. The V call is TRBV7-2, the J call TRBJ2-3; TRBD2 is a possible D gene (5 bases). V was pared by 0 bases and J by 5 bases, with 9 bases between. Germline V gene data show CDR1 as SGHTA and CDR2 as FQGNSA. The CDR3 length is 14 residues. The CDR3 nucleotides are TGTGCCAGCAGCTTAGCTCATGAGGGAGATACGCAGTATTTT. This codes for CASSLAHEGDTQYF.

In nucleotides, the CDR3 is TGTGCCAGCAGTTCCGCGCGGGGGGGCCGACCCGGGGAGCTGTTTTTT. This translates into CASSSARGGRPGELFF. The chain carries TRBV6-5 and TRBJ2-2; the match to TRBD2 covers 9 bases. Trimming cost V 4 bases and J 6 bases; bases outside gene matches: 9. Germline CDR1 MNHEY, CDR2 SVGAGI. The CDR3 is 16 residues long.

This chain links TRBV28 with TRBJ2-3; D may be TRBD2 (5 bases). V dropped 6 bases and J dropped 10 bases, with 20 bases sitting between them. Germline V gives CDR1 MDHEN, CDR2 SYDVKM. The CDR3 is made up of 14 amino acids. CDR3 loop: CASSTRLRGPAQYF. CDR3 nucleotide sequence: TGTGCCAGCAGCACAAGGCTCCGAGGGCCCGCGCAGTATTTT.

This chain joins TRBV7-6 and TRBJ2-7; TRBD1 is a possible D gene (6 bases). V lost 5 bases, J lost 6 bases, and 14 bases lay in between. CDR3 length: 13 amino acids. The germline gives CDR1 SGHVS, CDR2 FNYEAQ. The DNA of the CDR3 is TGTGCCAGCAGCAACGCCCAGGGGTCCGAGCAGTACTTC. Protein sequence: CASSNAQGSEQYF.

The gene calls are TRBV5-4 and TRBJ2-5, with 8 nucleotides matching TRBD2. Germline V CDR1 and CDR2: SGHNT, YYREEE (reference sequence). The J segment lost 2 bases and the V segment lost 0 bases, leaving 6 bases of the junction unmatched. The CDR3 has 16 residues. CDR3: CASSLDPGLGQETQYF. CDR3 nucleotide sequence: TGTGCCAGCAGCTTGGATCCGGGACTAGGACAAGAGACCCAGTACTTC.

V and J are TRBV9 and TRBJ2-2, with TRBD1 matching 8 bases. From germline, CDR1 is SGDLS and CDR2 YYNGEE. This CDR3 spans 16 amino acids. J gave up 4 bases and V 2 bases, and 7 bases lay outside the gene matches. This chain's CDR3 is CASSVGTGATTGELFF. CDR3 bases: TGTGCCAGCAGCGTCGGGACAGGAGCTACCACCGGGGAGCTGTTTTTT.

The chain carries TRBV7-6 and TRBJ2-5; tentative D call: TRBD1 (5 bases). Germline lookup yields CDR1 SGHVS and CDR2 FNYEAQ. V lost 6 bases and J lost 4, with 15 bases in between. The CDR3 contains 14 residues. CDR3 loop: CASSLQWQGETQYF. The DNA for the CDR3 is TGTGCCAGCAGTCTCCAATGGCAGGGAGAGACCCAGTACTTC.

The chain uses TRBV28 and TRBJ2-4, with D tentatively TRBD1 (6 bases). The CDR3 loop spans 15 amino acids. The V gene lost 5 bases and the J gene lost 0 bases, with 11 bases spanning the gap. CDR1 MDHEN and CDR2 SYDVKM come from the germline V gene. DNA of the CDR3: TGTGCCAGCAGTAAGACAGGTATAGCCAAAAACATTCAGTACTTC. Translating gives CASSKTGIAKNIQYF.

This clone has just a few counts. The chain recombines TRBV28 with TRBJ1-5, with TRBD1 matching 10 bases. Unmatched junction bases numbered 5, after V lost 5 bases and J lost 4 bases. From germline, CDR1 is MDHEN and CDR2 SYDVKM. The CDR3 has 15 residues. The CDR3 DNA follows: TGTGCCAGCAGTCTGCCGGGACAGGGGAATCAGCCCCAGCATTTT. It encodes CASSLPGQGNQPQHF.